The rows below give T cell receptor beta chains drawn from one sample of a study of T cells after yellow fever vaccination. TCRdb re-called the 5' RACE reads through MiXCR, storing one row per CDR3 protein. The sample includes a few hundred thousand distinct CDR3 sequences, about 10% seen only once; the top ten take about 3.7%. The source was CD4+ T cells sorted from PBMCs, collected 5 days after the yellow fever booster vaccination. Every receptor here comes from a man aged 18 to 30 who received the YFV17D yellow fever vaccine. Both conserved end residues are part of each CDR3. A D gene is named only where the DNA matches it firmly. Size is stated for part of the rows, as once, few or many counts, or as a class when the clone is expanded.

size,D,V,CDR3
few,TRBD1,TRBV18,CASSPDRDVTQYF
few,TRBD1,TRBV12-3/TRBV12-4,CASKGAGDTQYF
few,TRBD1,TRBV2,CARKGQGGTEAFF
many,NA,TRBV29-1,CSVLPVARETQYF
few,NA,TRBV12-3/TRBV12-4,CASRSTGRDQPQHF
many,NA,TRBV11-2,CASSFSPSTDTQYF
NA,NA,TRBV20-1,CSAGKGQIQETQYF
few,NA,TRBV4-1,CASRDARGRGLYNSPLHF
few,TRBD1,TRBV6-1,CASSLLGQAAGSYTF
few,TRBD1,TRBV7-9,CASSLDLGGVHTQYF
few,NA,TRBV7-6,CASSLGAPGKVGYGYTF
few,NA,TRBV6-5,CASSLPGLRTGELFF
many,NA,TRBV7-8,CASSQGPSYGYTF
NA,TRBD1,TRBV10-3,CAIGEDRANNYGYTF
NA,NA,TRBV2,CASSAIGPDQPQHF
NA,NA,TRBV5-1,CASREEGSTDTQYF
few,TRBD1,TRBV11-2,CASSFGDRGGEKLFF
many,NA,TRBV4-3,CASSQAGGPDTQYF
NA,NA,TRBV4-3,CASSIQGGYGGANVLTF
NA,TRBD1,TRBV28,CASSMLDRAEAFF
few,NA,TRBV20-1,CSARDDREYGYTF
many,NA,TRBV6-5,CASSWSSYNEQFF
NA,TRBD2,TRBV9,CASSVGAGGHEQFF
few,NA,TRBV29-1,CSVHSGEGQGYGYTF
NA,NA,TRBV24-1,CATSAPGEGQPQHF
NA,TRBD1,TRBV5-6,CASSLWGQGSGNTIYF
many,NA,TRBV5-4,CASSYPGNGGPETQYF
many,NA,TRBV20-1,CSAVPHRLEQYF
NA,TRBD1,TRBV5-6,CASRRTGGVYEQYF
few,TRBD1,TRBV7-3,CASSLRDILPGQGLSGANVLTF
many,NA,TRBV29-1,CSVEGAATWPYNEQFF
many,TRBD2,TRBV7-8,CASSSRLAGGQTRQETQYF
NA,NA,TRBV10-3,CAISEGQVEAKNIQYF
many,TRBD1,TRBV11-3,CASSERTGLYQFF
NA,NA,TRBV30,CAWSVLSGFDEQYF
many,NA,TRBV5-1,CASSLIEGDTQYF
NA,TRBD1,TRBV4-3,CASSQEGTGWPKSNQPQHF
many,NA,TRBV18,CASSFSVISTDTQYF
NA,TRBD1,TRBV6-2/TRBV6-3,CASSYPLGQTSQETQYF
few,NA,TRBV5-1,CASSWRGESSTDTQYF
few,NA,TRBV14,CASSQRSAGKGAQYF
NA,TRBD2,TRBV7-2,CASSLGGTSLYEQFF
few,NA,TRBV3-1,CASSQWGALFNNEQFF
NA,TRBD2,TRBV6-2/TRBV6-3,CASSYPRLAGAANTGELFF